This is a list of T cell receptor beta chains from one sample in a study of blood T cells in healthy people across ages. TCRdb re-derived calls from the 5' RACE reads in MiXCR, one entry per CDR3 protein. In the table there are about 780,000 distinct CDR3 sequences, 20% to 30% of which are singletons. These records were also assigned to another study, of T cells of mothers and their children.

The sequenced material came from blood. The receptors come from a boy aged 10-17 years in good health. The CDR3 runs from the conserved cysteine through the conserved F or W. D genes are given only for firm matches. Size is stated for part of the rows, as once, few or many counts, or as a class when the clone is expanded.

D gene: TRBD2; clone size: NA; V gene: TRBV3-1; J gene: TRBJ2-3; CDR3 DNA: TGTGCCAGCAGCCAAGACAGGCCTAGCGGGGGCTACACAGATACGCAGTATTTT; CDR3 protein: CASSQDRPSGGYTDTQYF
D gene: NA; clone size: NA; V gene: TRBV29-1; J gene: TRBJ1-4; CDR3 DNA: TGCAGCGCGGGAGGGGGGAATGAAAAACTGTTTTTT; CDR3 protein: CSAGGGNEKLFF
D gene: TRBD1; clone size: few; V gene: TRBV2; J gene: TRBJ2-7; CDR3 DNA: TGTGCCAGCAGTGCTACAGGGGGAGGTAGTAGGGAGCAGTACTTC; CDR3 protein: CASSATGGGSREQYF
D gene: NA; clone size: NA; V gene: TRBV11-1; J gene: TRBJ2-2; CDR3 DNA: TGTGCCAGCTCCGCCGGGAGTCTCACCGGGGAGCTGTTTTTT; CDR3 protein: CASSAGSLTGELFF
D gene: NA; clone size: few; V gene: TRBV18; J gene: TRBJ1-3; CDR3 DNA: TGTGCCAGCTCACCATCTCCAGAGCAAAACACCATATATTTT; CDR3 protein: CASSPSPEQNTIYF
D gene: TRBD2; clone size: NA; V gene: TRBV12-3/TRBV12-4; J gene: TRBJ2-2; CDR3 DNA: TGTGCCAGCTCCGGGGGGGCCGGAATCGGGGAGCTGTTTTTT; CDR3 protein: CASSGGAGIGELFF
D gene: NA; clone size: few; V gene: TRBV9; J gene: TRBJ1-5; CDR3 DNA: TGTGCCAGCAGCGTGGCGGGGAGTGGCAAGCAGCCCCAGCATTTT; CDR3 protein: CASSVAGSGKQPQHF
D gene: NA; clone size: few; V gene: TRBV20-1; J gene: TRBJ2-1; CDR3 DNA: TGCAGTGCTAGAGCCGGTCATGGGGTCAATGAGCAGTTCTTC; CDR3 protein: CSARAGHGVNEQFF
D gene: TRBD2; clone size: NA; V gene: TRBV7-3; J gene: TRBJ2-1; CDR3 DNA: TGTGCCAGCAGCCAGAGGGGAGGGACCGACAATGAGCAGTTCTTC; CDR3 protein: CASSQRGGTDNEQFF
D gene: NA; clone size: few; V gene: TRBV9; J gene: TRBJ1-6; CDR3 DNA: TGTGCCAGCAGCGTAGAGGGTGAAAATAATTCACCCCTCCACTTT; CDR3 protein: CASSVEGENNSPLHF
D gene: NA; clone size: many; V gene: TRBV20-1; J gene: TRBJ2-7; CDR3 DNA: TGCAGTGCTATTCCCGGTCCAGGGCCCTACGAGCAGTACTTC; CDR3 protein: CSAIPGPGPYEQYF
D gene: TRBD1; clone size: NA; V gene: TRBV12-3/TRBV12-4; J gene: TRBJ1-6; CDR3 DNA: TGTGCCAGCAGCCGGACAGGGCAAAGACCCCCCCACTTT; CDR3 protein: CASSRTGQRPPHF
D gene: NA; clone size: NA; V gene: TRBV7-9; J gene: TRBJ1-1; CDR3 DNA: TGTGCCAGCAGCTTATCTTACACTGAAGCTCTCTTT; CDR3 protein: CASSLSYTEALF
D gene: TRBD1; clone size: NA; V gene: TRBV5-1; J gene: TRBJ2-2; CDR3 DNA: TGCGCCAGCAGCTTGGATACAGGGGGTAACGGGGAGCTGTTTTTT; CDR3 protein: CASSLDTGGNGELFF
D gene: TRBD1; clone size: few; V gene: TRBV2; J gene: TRBJ2-6; CDR3 DNA: TGTGCCAGCACGGACAGGGGGGTGGCTGGGGCCAACGTCCTGACTTTC; CDR3 protein: CASTDRGVAGANVLTF
D gene: TRBD2; clone size: NA; V gene: TRBV7-8; J gene: TRBJ2-1; CDR3 DNA: TGTGCCAGCAGCTTATGGAGCGGGGTAGGGAATGAGCAGTTCTTC; CDR3 protein: CASSLWSGVGNEQFF
D gene: TRBD2; clone size: NA; V gene: TRBV20-1; J gene: TRBJ2-4; CDR3 DNA: TGCAGTGCTCCTAGCGGGGGGTCGGCCAAAAACATTCAGTACTTC; CDR3 protein: CSAPSGGSAKNIQYF
D gene: NA; clone size: few; V gene: TRBV29-1; J gene: TRBJ2-5; CDR3 DNA: TGCAGCGTAGAACAGGGTTTCCTGTACCCCCAGTACTTC; CDR3 protein: CSVEQGFLYPQYF
D gene: NA; clone size: NA; V gene: TRBV29-1; J gene: TRBJ1-2; CDR3 DNA: TGCAGCGTTGAAGGCTGGCAGCGGAATGATGGCTACACCTTC; CDR3 protein: CSVEGWQRNDGYTF
D gene: TRBD1; clone size: many; V gene: TRBV29-1; J gene: TRBJ2-7; CDR3 DNA: TGCAGCGCCGGGACAGGTATCCCCCCCTACGAGCAGTACTTC; CDR3 protein: CSAGTGIPPYEQYF
D gene: NA; clone size: NA; V gene: TRBV10-3; J gene: TRBJ2-1; CDR3 DNA: TGTGCCATCAGGGACGGGTCGGTTCTAAATGAGCAGTTCTTC; CDR3 protein: CAIRDGSVLNEQFF
D gene: TRBD1; clone size: few; V gene: TRBV20-1; J gene: TRBJ1-2; CDR3 DNA: TGCAGTGCTAGACCACCGGGACAGGGGATCTATGGCTACACCTTC; CDR3 protein: CSARPPGQGIYGYTF
D gene: TRBD2; clone size: NA; V gene: TRBV2; J gene: TRBJ2-2; CDR3 DNA: TGTGCCAGCAGACGCACCGGGACTAGCAAGTCCGGGGAGCTGTTTTTT; CDR3 protein: CASRRTGTSKSGELFF
D gene: TRBD1; clone size: once; V gene: TRBV4-1; J gene: TRBJ2-2; CDR3 DNA: TGCGCCAGCAACCAAGAGGGGACAGGGCATTCCGGGGAGCTGTTTTTT; CDR3 protein: CASNQEGTGHSGELFF
D gene: NA; clone size: NA; V gene: TRBV6-5; J gene: TRBJ2-1; CDR3 DNA: TGTGCCAGCAGTTCCCAACGAGGGATAGATGAGCAGTTCTTC; CDR3 protein: CASSSQRGIDEQFF
D gene: NA; clone size: few; V gene: TRBV4-2; J gene: TRBJ1-2; CDR3 DNA: TGTGCCAGCAGCCAAGAGGTCAGTCTTCGCGCCTTC; CDR3 protein: CASSQEVSLRAF
D gene: TRBD1; clone size: NA; V gene: TRBV2; J gene: TRBJ1-4; CDR3 DNA: TGTGCCAGCAGAGACCCGAGGACAGGGAGACTGTTTTTT; CDR3 protein: CASRDPRTGRLFF
D gene: NA; clone size: few; V gene: TRBV2; J gene: TRBJ1-6; CDR3 DNA: TGTGCCAGGGCGGACACTCCCCTCTCCTATAATTCACCCCTCCACTTT; CDR3 protein: CARADTPLSYNSPLHF
D gene: TRBD1; clone size: few; V gene: TRBV2; J gene: TRBJ1-3; CDR3 DNA: TGTGCCACACGGACAGGGAGTATTCCGGGGGGAAACACCATATATTTT; CDR3 protein: CATRTGSIPGGNTIYF
D gene: NA; clone size: NA; V gene: TRBV29-1; J gene: TRBJ2-3; CDR3 DNA: TGCAGCGTTTCCAGGACGGCTAGCACAGATACGCAGTATTTT; CDR3 protein: CSVSRTASTDTQYF
D gene: NA; clone size: NA; V gene: TRBV18; J gene: TRBJ1-1; CDR3 DNA: TGTGCCAGCTCCCGCCTGGACGAAGCTTTCTTT; CDR3 protein: CASSRLDEAFF
D gene: TRBD1; clone size: NA; V gene: TRBV12-3/TRBV12-4; J gene: TRBJ1-2; CDR3 DNA: TGTGCCAGCGGGGGAGCCAGGGGGTATGGCTACACCTTC; CDR3 protein: CASGGARGYGYTF
D gene: TRBD1; clone size: NA; V gene: TRBV5-1; J gene: TRBJ1-6; CDR3 DNA: TGCGCCAGCAGCCTGACAGGGGGCGGTACCAATTCACCCCTCCACTTT; CDR3 protein: CASSLTGGGTNSPLHF
D gene: NA; clone size: NA; V gene: TRBV27; J gene: TRBJ2-6; CDR3 DNA: TGTGCCAGCAGTTCCTACTTCTCTGGGGCCAACGTCCTGACTTTC; CDR3 protein: CASSSYFSGANVLTF
D gene: NA; clone size: NA; V gene: TRBV25-1; J gene: TRBJ2-5; CDR3 DNA: TGTGCCAGCAGTGGCAGCAGATTGGGGACCCAGTACTTC; CDR3 protein: CASSGSRLGTQYF
D gene: NA; clone size: NA; V gene: TRBV6-6; J gene: TRBJ1-2; CDR3 DNA: TGTGCCAGCAGTTACCGCCTGAATGGCTACACCTTC; CDR3 protein: CASSYRLNGYTF
D gene: NA; clone size: few; V gene: TRBV12-3/TRBV12-4; J gene: TRBJ2-1; CDR3 DNA: TGTGCCAGCAGTTTAGACGGGGACGCCTACAATGAGCAGTTCTTC; CDR3 protein: CASSLDGDAYNEQFF
D gene: NA; clone size: NA; V gene: TRBV28; J gene: TRBJ1-3; CDR3 DNA: TGTGCCAGCAGAGCCACAGGGACTGGAAACACCATATATTTT; CDR3 protein: CASRATGTGNTIYF
D gene: TRBD1; clone size: NA; V gene: TRBV12-3/TRBV12-4; J gene: TRBJ1-2; CDR3 DNA: TGTGCCAGCAGTTCGACAGGGGCTTTAGCTAACTATGGCTACACCTTC; CDR3 protein: CASSSTGALANYGYTF
D gene: NA; clone size: NA; V gene: TRBV9; J gene: TRBJ1-3; CDR3 DNA: TGTGCCAGCACCCCGGCGGGCATCCCTGGAAACACCATATATTTT; CDR3 protein: CASTPAGIPGNTIYF
D gene: TRBD2; clone size: NA; V gene: TRBV27; J gene: TRBJ2-1; CDR3 DNA: TGTGCCAGCAGTTCCTCCCTCCTAGCGGGATACAATGAGCAGTTCTTC; CDR3 protein: CASSSSLLAGYNEQFF
D gene: NA; clone size: few; V gene: TRBV20-1; J gene: TRBJ1-4; CDR3 DNA: TGCAGTGCCGCCGCCCCCGGGGTTTCTGAAAAACTGTTTTTT; CDR3 protein: CSAAAPGVSEKLFF